Sequencing of this T cell receptor beta chain was carried out in a study of blood T cells in healthy people across ages. Findings and caveats of the study: Donor CMV status, an unknown factor, possibly confounded changes in expanded clonotypes.

This clonotype showed up just a few times. The antigen remains unidentified. A sample-barcoded 5' primer and a J-beta primer mix were used in a second PCR of about 7 to 12 cycles. Each CDR3 protein is one row after TCRdb ran MiXCR on the 5' RACE reads. The sample lists 800,000 to 950,000 distinct CDR3 sequences; 25% to 35% were seen once. CDR1 is LGHDT, CDR2 YNNKEL, per germline (reference sequence). The V and J ends lost 3 bases and 0 bases, in that order; junction bases with no gene match: 5. This CDR3 contains 16 residues. These records were also assigned to another study, of T cells of mothers and their children. As reported in that work: A few healthy Caucasian mothers gave samples, and so did their six children. Extraction yielded RNA that went, in full, into cDNA synthesis at approximately 1.5 ug per 15 ul. Detection yielded no persistent microchimeric T cell clones.

The gene calls are TRBV3-1 and TRBJ2-1; 7 bases align to TRBD2. The sample taken for sequencing was blood. The source of this sequence is a woman in her thirties or forties in good health. In DNA form, the CDR3 reads TGTGCCAGCAGCCACGGTCAGCGGGGCTCCTACAATGAGCAGTTCTTC. This gives the protein CASSHGQRGSYNEQFF.